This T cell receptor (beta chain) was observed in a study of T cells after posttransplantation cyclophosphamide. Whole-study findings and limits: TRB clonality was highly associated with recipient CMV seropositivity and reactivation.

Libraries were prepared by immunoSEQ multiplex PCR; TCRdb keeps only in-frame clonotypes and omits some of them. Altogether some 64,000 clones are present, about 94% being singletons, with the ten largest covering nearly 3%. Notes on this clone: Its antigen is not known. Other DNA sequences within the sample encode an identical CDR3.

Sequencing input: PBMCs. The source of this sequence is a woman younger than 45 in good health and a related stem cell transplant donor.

The DNA for the CDR3 is TGTGCCAGCAGCTTAAGAGGACAACGGGCTGGGGAGCTGTTTTTT. Protein: CASSLRGQRAGELFF. V is TRBV7-3 and J is TRBJ2-2; perhaps TRBD1 as D (5 bases). The CDR3 spans 15 residues. Germline V gives CDR1 SGHTA, CDR2 FQGTGA. With 1 base removed from V and 8 bases from J, the gap between germline ends came to 14 bases.